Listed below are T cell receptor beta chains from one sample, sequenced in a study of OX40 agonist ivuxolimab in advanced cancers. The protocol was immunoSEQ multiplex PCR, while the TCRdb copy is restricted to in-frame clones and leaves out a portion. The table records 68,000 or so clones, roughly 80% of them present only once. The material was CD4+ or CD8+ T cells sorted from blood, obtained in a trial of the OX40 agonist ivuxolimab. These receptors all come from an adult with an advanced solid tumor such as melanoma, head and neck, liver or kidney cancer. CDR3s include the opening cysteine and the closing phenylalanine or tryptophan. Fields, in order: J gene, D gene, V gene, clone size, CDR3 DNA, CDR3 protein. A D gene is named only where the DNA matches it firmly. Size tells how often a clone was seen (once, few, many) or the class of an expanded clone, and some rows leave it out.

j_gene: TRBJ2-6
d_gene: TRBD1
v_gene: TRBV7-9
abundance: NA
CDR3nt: TGTGCCAGCCTACCGGGACAGGGTCACTCTGGGGCCAACGTCCTGACTTTC
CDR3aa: CASLPGQGHSGANVLTF

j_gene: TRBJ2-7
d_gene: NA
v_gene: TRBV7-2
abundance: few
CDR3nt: TGTGCCAGCAGCTTAGGAGGAGACGGGGTCGAGCAGTACTTC
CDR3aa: CASSLGGDGVEQYF

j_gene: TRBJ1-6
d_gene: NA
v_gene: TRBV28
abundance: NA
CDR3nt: TGTGCCAGCAGGCCTATTTTAACCCCTCGTAATTCACCCCTCCACTTT
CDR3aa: CASRPILTPRNSPLHF

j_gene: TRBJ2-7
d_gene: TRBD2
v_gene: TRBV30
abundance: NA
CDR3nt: TGTGCCTGGAGCCCTAGCGGGAGCGAGCAGTACTTC
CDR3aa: CAWSPSGSEQYF

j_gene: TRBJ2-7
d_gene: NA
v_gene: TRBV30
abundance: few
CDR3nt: TGTGCCTGGGGGTACTCCTACGAGCAGTACTTC
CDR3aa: CAWGYSYEQYF

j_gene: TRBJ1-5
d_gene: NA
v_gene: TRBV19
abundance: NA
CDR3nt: TGTGCCAGTAGCCGGGGGCTAAAGGAGGCTCAGCCCCAGCATTTT
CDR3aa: CASSRGLKEAQPQHF

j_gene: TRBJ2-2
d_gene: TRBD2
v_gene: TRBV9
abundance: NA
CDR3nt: TGTGCCAGCGGAACTGTAGCGGGACCTACCGGGGAGCTGTTTTTT
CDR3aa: CASGTVAGPTGELFF

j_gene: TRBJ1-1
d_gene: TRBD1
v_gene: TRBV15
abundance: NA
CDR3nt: TGTGCCACCAGCAGAGGGGGACAGGGAAGCTACACTGAAGCTTTCTTT
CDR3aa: CATSRGGQGSYTEAFF

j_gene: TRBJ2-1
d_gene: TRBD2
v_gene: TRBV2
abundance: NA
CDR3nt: TGTGCAGCAGGAGAGAGCGGGGGCCCCGGGCAGTTCTTC
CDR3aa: CAAGESGGPGQFF

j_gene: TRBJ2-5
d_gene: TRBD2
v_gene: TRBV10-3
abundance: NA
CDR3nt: TGTGCCATCAGTCGACTAGCGGGGACCTCAGAGACCCAGTACTTC
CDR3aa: CAISRLAGTSETQYF

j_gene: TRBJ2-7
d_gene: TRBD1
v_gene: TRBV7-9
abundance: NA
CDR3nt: TGTGCCAGCAGCCGGGGACAGGCGAGAACCTACGAGCAGTACTTC
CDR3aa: CASSRGQARTYEQYF

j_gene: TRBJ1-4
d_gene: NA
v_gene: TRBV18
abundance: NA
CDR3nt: TGTGCCAGCTCAAGGTCAGGGGATGAAAAACTGTTTTTT
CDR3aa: CASSRSGDEKLFF

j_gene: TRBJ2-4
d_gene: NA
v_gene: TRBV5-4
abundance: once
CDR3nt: TGTGCCAGCAGCTTGGCTGGTGGGGCTCTGGGAAACATTCAGTACTTC
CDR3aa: CASSLAGGALGNIQYF

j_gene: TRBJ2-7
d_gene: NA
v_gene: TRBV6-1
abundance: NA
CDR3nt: TGTGCCAGCAGTGAAGCGCTCGGGTCCCCGTCCTACGAGCAGTACTTC
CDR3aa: CASSEALGSPSYEQYF

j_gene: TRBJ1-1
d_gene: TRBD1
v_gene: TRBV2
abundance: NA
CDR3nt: TGTGCCAGCAGACTTACAGGGGGATCGGCAGACACTGAAGCTTTCTTT
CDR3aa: CASRLTGGSADTEAFF

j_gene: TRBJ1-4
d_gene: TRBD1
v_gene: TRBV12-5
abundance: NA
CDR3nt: TGTGCTAGTGGTAGTGACAGGGGACGCGAAAAACTGTTTTTT
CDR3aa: CASGSDRGREKLFF

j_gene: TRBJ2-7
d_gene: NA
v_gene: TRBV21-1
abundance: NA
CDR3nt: TGTGCCAGCAGCAAAGCGCCCAGGGTCGGCGAGCAGTACTTC
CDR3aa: CASSKAPRVGEQYF

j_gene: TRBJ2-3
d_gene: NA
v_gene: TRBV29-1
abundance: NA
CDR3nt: TGCAGCGCCCCCTTGATGGAGGGGCACGCAGATACGCAGTATTTT
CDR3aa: CSAPLMEGHADTQYF

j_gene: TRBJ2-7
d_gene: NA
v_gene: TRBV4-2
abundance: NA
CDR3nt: TGTGCCAGCAGCCAAGCGGCAAGCAGCCACGAGCAGTACTTC
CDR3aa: CASSQAASSHEQYF

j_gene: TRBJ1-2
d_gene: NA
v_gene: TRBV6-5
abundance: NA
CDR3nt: TGTGCCAGCAGTTACTCGCGCGAGGGCTACACCTTC
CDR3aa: CASSYSREGYTF

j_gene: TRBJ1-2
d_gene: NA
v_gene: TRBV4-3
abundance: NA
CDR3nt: TGCGCCAGCAGCCAAGACTCGAGGGGGGTACGGTGGGGCTACACCTTC
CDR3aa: CASSQDSRGVRWGYTF

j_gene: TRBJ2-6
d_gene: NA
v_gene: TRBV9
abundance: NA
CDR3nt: TGTGCCAGCAGCGTCAGACGAGCCTCTGGGGCCAACGTCCTGACTTTC
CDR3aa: CASSVRRASGANVLTF

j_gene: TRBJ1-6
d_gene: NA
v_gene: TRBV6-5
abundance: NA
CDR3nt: TGTGCCAGCAAGGTTTCAGGGAATGTTAATTCACCCCTCCACTTT
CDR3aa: CASKVSGNVNSPLHF

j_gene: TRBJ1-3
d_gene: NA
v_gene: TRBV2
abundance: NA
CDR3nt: TGTGCCAGCAGTGAACAGGGGCCAGGATCTGGAAACACCATATATTTT
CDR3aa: CASSEQGPGSGNTIYF

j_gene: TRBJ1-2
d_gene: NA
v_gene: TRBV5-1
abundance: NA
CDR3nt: TGCGCCAGCAGCTTAGGCGGGTCAGTAGACTACACCTTC
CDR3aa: CASSLGGSVDYTF

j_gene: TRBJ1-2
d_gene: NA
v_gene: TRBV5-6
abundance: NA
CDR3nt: TGTGCCAGCACCCGGACGGTGACCTATGGCTACACCTTC
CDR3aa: CASTRTVTYGYTF

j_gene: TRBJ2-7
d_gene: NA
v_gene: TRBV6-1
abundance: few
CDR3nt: TGTGCCAGCAGTGAAGTGCGGGCATACGAGCAGTACTTC
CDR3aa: CASSEVRAYEQYF

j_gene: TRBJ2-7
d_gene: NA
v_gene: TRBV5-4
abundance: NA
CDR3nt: TGTGCCAGCAGCTTCGGGGGGCGCTTATACGAGCAGTACTTC
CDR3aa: CASSFGGRLYEQYF

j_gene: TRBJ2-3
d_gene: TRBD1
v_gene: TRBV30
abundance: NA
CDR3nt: TGTGCCTGGAGTGGGGACAGGGGGCTAAATACGCAGTATTTT
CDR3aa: CAWSGDRGLNTQYF

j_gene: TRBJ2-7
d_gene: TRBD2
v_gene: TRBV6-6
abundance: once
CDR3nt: TGTGCCAGCAGTAAAGCCCTAGCGGGAGGATACGAGCAGTACTTC
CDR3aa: CASSKALAGGYEQYF

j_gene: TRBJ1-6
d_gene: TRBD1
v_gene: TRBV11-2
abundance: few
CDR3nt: TGTGCCAGCACCAACTACAGGGGGCGCGAATCACCCCTCCACTTT
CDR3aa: CASTNYRGRESPLHF

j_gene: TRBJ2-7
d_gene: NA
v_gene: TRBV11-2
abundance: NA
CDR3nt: TGTGCCAGCAGCTTATATGCCGGCAGCGTCTACGAGCAGTACTTC
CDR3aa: CASSLYAGSVYEQYF

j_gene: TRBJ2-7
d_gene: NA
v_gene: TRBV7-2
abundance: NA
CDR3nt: TGTGCCAGCAGCTTAGCAAGATCCTACTACGAGCAGTACTTC
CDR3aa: CASSLARSYYEQYF

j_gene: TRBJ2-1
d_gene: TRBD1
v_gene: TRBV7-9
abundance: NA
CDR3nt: TGTGCCAGCAGCGCAAAGGGTGTAGGGACAGGGACCTACAATGAGCAGTTCTTC
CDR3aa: CASSAKGVGTGTYNEQFF

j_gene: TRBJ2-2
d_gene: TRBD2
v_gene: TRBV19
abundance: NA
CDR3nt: TGTGCCACCTTAGCGGGTTCGAACACCGGGGAGCTGTTTTTT
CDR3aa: CATLAGSNTGELFF

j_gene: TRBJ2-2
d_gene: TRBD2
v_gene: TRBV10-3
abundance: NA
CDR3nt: TGTGCCATCCACCGCGGCACTAGCGGCACCGGGGAGCTGTTTTTT
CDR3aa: CAIHRGTSGTGELFF

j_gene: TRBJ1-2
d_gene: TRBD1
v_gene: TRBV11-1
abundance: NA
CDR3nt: TGTGCCAGCAGCCCATCAGGGGGCCGAGGTGGCTACACCTTC
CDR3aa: CASSPSGGRGGYTF

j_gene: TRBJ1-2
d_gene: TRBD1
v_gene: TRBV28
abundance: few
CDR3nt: TGTGCCAGCTGGGACAGGGGATCGTTTGGCTACACCTTC
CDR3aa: CASWDRGSFGYTF

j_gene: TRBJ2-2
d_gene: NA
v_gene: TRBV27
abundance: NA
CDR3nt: TGTGCCAGCACCCTGGGTTGGGCCCCAAACACCGGGGAGCTGTTTTTT
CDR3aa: CASTLGWAPNTGELFF

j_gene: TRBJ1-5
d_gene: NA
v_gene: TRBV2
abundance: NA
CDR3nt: TGTGCCAGCAGTAGTATTTTCCGGAATCAGCCCCAGCATTTT
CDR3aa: CASSSIFRNQPQHF

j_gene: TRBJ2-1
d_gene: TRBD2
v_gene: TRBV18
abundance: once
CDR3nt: TGTGCCAGCTCACCACGGGCTAGCGGTAACAATGAGCAGTTCTTC
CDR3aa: CASSPRASGNNEQFF

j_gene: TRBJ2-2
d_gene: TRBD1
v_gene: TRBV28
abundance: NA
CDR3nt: TGTGCCAGCAGTCAACACGGGACAGGGGCCGGGGAGCTGTTTTTT
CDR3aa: CASSQHGTGAGELFF

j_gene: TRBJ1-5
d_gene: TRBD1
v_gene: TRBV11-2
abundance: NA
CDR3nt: TGTGCCAGCAGCCTTGACAGGGCTCAGCCCCAGCATTTT
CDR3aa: CASSLDRAQPQHF

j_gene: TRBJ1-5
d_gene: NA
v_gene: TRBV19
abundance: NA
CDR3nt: TGTGCCAGTACCCGGGAGCATAGCAATCAGCCCCAGCATTTT
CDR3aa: CASTREHSNQPQHF

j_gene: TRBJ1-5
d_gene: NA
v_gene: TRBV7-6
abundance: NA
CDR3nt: TGTGCCAGCAGCTCAGACACGCATCAGCCCCAGCATTTT
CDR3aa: CASSSDTHQPQHF